This TCR beta chain was identified in a study of identical twins. General study findings and limits: Out-of-frame beta sequences exhibited a weaker degree of excess twin sharing. The abundant beta clonotypes from cord blood had fewer insertions, and memory repertoires had none of this.

This clonotype has a count of ten or more. Its antigen is unknown. cDNA carried unique molecular identifiers, and a universal primer site was added by template switching. One entry per CDR3 protein, called by TCRdb with MiXCR from the 5' RACE reads. The data contain around 670,000 distinct CDR3 sequences, approximately 6% of them singletons. Source material: naive T cells sorted from blood. The TCR comes from a man aged 18-30 years in good health.

The DNA of the CDR3 is TGTGCCAGCACGGACTTCGGGGGGAACACCGGGGAGCTGTTTTTT. Amino acid sequence: CASTDFGGNTGELFF. V and J are TRBV12-3 or TRBV12-4 and TRBJ2-2; possibly TRBD2 for D (6 bases). There are 15 residues in the CDR3. Trimming removed 7 bases from V and 1 base from J, with 13 bases in between.